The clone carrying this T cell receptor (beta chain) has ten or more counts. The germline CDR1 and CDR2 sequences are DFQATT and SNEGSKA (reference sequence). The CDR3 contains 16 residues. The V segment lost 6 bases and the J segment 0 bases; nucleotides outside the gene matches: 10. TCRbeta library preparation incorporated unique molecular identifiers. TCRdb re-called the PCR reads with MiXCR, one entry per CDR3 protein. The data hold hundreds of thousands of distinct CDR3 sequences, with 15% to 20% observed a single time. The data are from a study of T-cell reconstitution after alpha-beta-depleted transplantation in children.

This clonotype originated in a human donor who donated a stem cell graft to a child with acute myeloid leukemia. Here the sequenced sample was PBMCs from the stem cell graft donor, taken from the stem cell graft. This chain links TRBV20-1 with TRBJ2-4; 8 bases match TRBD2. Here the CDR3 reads CSATSLAGRAKNIQYF. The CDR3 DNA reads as TGCAGTGCGACTTCCTTAGCGGGGCGAGCCAAAAACATTCAGTACTTC.